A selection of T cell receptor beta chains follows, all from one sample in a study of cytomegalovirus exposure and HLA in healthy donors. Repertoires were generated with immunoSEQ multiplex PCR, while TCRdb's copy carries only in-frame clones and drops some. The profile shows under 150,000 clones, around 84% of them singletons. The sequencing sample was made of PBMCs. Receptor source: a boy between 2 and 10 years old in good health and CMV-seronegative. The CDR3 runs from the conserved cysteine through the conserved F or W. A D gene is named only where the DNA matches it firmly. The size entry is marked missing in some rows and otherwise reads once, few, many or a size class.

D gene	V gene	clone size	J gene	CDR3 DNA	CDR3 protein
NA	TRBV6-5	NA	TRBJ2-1	TGTGCCAGCAGCCGGACATCCAATGAGCAGTTCTTC	CASSRTSNEQFF
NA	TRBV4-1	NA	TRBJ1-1	TGCGCCAGCAGCCAAAGGCGGAGCCCCTCTGAAGCTTTCTTT	CASSQRRSPSEAFF
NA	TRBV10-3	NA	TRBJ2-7	TGTGCCATCAGTAAAGGGGACGAGCAGTACTTC	CAISKGDEQYF
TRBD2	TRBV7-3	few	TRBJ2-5	TGTGCCAGCAGCGTTAGCGGGAGGTTAGGGGAGACCCAGTACTTC	CASSVSGRLGETQYF
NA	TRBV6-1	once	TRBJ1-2	TGTGCCAGCAGTGTGGGACACTACTATGGCTACACCTTC	CASSVGHYYGYTF
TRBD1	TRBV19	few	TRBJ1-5	TGTGCCAGTAGTTCTAGAGACAGGGGTCGTAATCAGCCCCAGCATTTT	CASSSRDRGRNQPQHF
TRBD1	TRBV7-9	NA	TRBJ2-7	TGTTCCAGCAGCTTTGGGGCGGCAGGGGGTACCTACGAGCAGTACTTC	CSSSFGAAGGTYEQYF
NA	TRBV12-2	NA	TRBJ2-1	TGTGCAAGTCGCATCCGGACAGCTTACAATGAGCAGTTCTTC	CASRIRTAYNEQFF
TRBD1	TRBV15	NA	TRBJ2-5	TGTGCCACCAGCCCGCAGGGGAGCAGGGGGGAGACCCAGTACTTC	CATSPQGSRGETQYF
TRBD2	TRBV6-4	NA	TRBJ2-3	TGTGCCAGCAGTGAGAGGGGACTAGCTCCAGATACGCAGTATTTT	CASSERGLAPDTQYF
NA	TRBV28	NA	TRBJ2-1	TGTGCCAGCAGTGCTGTTTCGGCGGGGTCAAATGAGCAGTTCTTC	CASSAVSAGSNEQFF
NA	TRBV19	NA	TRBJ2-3	TGTGCCAGTAGTATAGGACTGAGCACAGATACGCAGTATTTT	CASSIGLSTDTQYF
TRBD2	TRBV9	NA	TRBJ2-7	TGTGCCAGCAGCGTAGGGAGCGGGAGTAGCTACGAGCAGTACTTC	CASSVGSGSSYEQYF
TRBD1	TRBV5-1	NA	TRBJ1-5	TGCGCCAGCAGCCCGAGGACAGGAGGCAATCAGCCCCAGCATTTT	CASSPRTGGNQPQHF
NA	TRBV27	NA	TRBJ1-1	TGTGCCAGCAGTTTGGACAAGGGCACTGAAGCTTTCTTT	CASSLDKGTEAFF
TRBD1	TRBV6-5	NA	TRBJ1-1	TGTGCCAGCAGATCCCGCCAGGGGGCTGATGAAGCTTTCTTT	CASRSRQGADEAFF
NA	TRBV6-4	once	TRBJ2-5	TGTGCCAGCAGTGACTCGAGTAGCTCACAAGAGACCCAGTACTTC	CASSDSSSSQETQYF